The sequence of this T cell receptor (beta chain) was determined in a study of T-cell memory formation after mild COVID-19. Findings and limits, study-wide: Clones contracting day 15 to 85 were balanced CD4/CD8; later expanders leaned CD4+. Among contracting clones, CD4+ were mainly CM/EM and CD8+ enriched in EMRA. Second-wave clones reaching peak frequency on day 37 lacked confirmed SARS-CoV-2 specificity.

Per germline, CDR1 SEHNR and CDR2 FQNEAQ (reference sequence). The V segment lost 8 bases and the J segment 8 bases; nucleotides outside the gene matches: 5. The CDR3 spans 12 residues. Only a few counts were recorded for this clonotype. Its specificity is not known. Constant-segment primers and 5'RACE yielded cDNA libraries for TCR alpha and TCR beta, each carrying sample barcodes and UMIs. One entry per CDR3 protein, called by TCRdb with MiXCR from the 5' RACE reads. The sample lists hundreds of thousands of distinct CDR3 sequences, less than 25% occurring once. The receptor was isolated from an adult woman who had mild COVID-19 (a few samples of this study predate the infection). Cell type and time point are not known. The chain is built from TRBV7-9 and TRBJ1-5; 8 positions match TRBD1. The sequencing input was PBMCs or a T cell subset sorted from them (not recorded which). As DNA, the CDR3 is TGTGCCAGCGGGCAGGGGGCGAAGCCCCAGCATTTT. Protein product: CASGQGAKPQHF.